This T cell receptor (beta chain) was observed in a study of patients and donors after allogeneic stem cell transplantation. Using its own MiXCR run on the RT-PCR reads, TCRdb lists one record per CDR3 protein. Of fewer than 500,000 distinct CDR3 sequences listed, 15% to 20% are singletons. CDR3 length: 12 amino acids. Germline lookup yields CDR1 SGHTA and CDR2 FQGTGA. Trimming removed 5 bases from V and 5 bases from J, with 7 bases in between. This clonotype was observed a handful of times. Sequencing was performed on blood, either unsorted or a sorted T cell fraction (not recorded which). The gene calls are TRBV7-3 and TRBJ1-5, with no clear D. The TCR sequence derives from a human donor who was either an allogeneic HSCT recipient or a stem cell or donor lymphocyte infusion donor (not recorded which). It is not recorded whose cells these are; they may come from a transplant donor. The CDR3 coding sequence is TGTGCCAGCAGCCCAGCTCATCAGCCCCAGCATTTT. It is translated as CASSPAHQPQHF.